The rows below give T cell receptor beta chains drawn from one sample of a study of T cell responses to AZD1222 COVID-19 vaccine. The protocol was immunoSEQ multiplex PCR, while the TCRdb copy is restricted to in-frame clones and leaves out a portion. This sample has 130,000 to 150,000 clones, with around 90% found just once. The specimen comprised peripheral blood, sampled on day 0 of AZD1222 vaccination. The receptors derive from an adult in good health. Each CDR3 is given with its conserved first and last residue. Fields, in order: D gene, clone size, V gene, J gene, CDR3 length, CDR3 DNA, CDR3 protein. A D gene is named only where the DNA matches it firmly. The listing skips clone size in some rows; elsewhere it reads once, few, many or a size class.

.	.	TRBV4-1	TRBJ1-5	14	TGCGCCAGGAGTAATAGACAGGCCAGCCAGCCCCAGCATTTT	CARSNRQASQPQHF
.	.	TRBV27	TRBJ1-5	15	TGTGCCAGCAGTCCAGTGGTCAGCAGCAATCAGCCCCAGCATTTT	CASSPVVSSNQPQHF
.	.	TRBV6-1	TRBJ1-5	17	TGTGCCAGCAGTGAATGGCGGAGCCCACCGAGCAATCAGCCCCAGCATTTT	CASSEWRSPPSNQPQHF
.	.	TRBV7-3	TRBJ2-3	14	TGTGCCAGCAAAGACCCGGGGCCCCTGGGTACGCAGTATTTT	CASKDPGPLGTQYF
.	.	TRBV28	TRBJ1-2	18	TGTGCCAGCAGTGATTTAAACCTCAAAAACAGGGTGGTGGAGGGCTACACCTTC	CASSDLNLKNRVVEGYTF
.	.	TRBV12-3/TRBV12-4	TRBJ1-1	13	TGTGCCAGCAGCCGCAGGGGACCCACTGAAGCTTTCTTT	CASSRRGPTEAFF
.	.	TRBV7-3	TRBJ1-1	13	TGTGCCAGCAGCTTATACAGGAACACTGAAGCTTTCTTT	CASSLYRNTEAFF
.	.	TRBV6-5	TRBJ1-2	14	TGTGCCACCGCCCCTAGGGTAACCAACTATGGCTACACCTTC	CATAPRVTNYGYTF
TRBD1	.	TRBV6-6	TRBJ1-2	14	TGTGCCAGCAGCGGTCTCGGGACAGATTATGGCTACACCTTC	CASSGLGTDYGYTF
TRBD1	few	TRBV7-9	TRBJ2-5	16	TGTGCCAGCAGCTTAGTCAGGGGGCCTGTCCAAGAGACCCAGTACTTC	CASSLVRGPVQETQYF
TRBD1	.	TRBV27	TRBJ2-2	15	TGTGCCAGCAGTTTAGGGACAGCCCTCACCGGGGAGCTGTTTTTT	CASSLGTALTGELFF
TRBD1	.	TRBV2	TRBJ2-7	15	TGTGCCAGCACAACAACAGGGGGCGCAGGGAACGAGCAGTACTTC	CASTTTGGAGNEQYF
.	.	TRBV6-2/TRBV6-3	TRBJ2-1	15	TGTGCCAGCAGTTCGAGGCGGGACAGTCACAATGAGCAGTTCTTC	CASSSRRDSHNEQFF
TRBD2	.	TRBV5-6	TRBJ2-2	17	TGTGCCAGCAGCTTGGCCCGGGACGGGGGGTTACTCGGGGAGCTGTTTTTT	CASSLARDGGLLGELFF
.	.	TRBV2	TRBJ1-6	14	TGTGCCAGCAGCCAGGAACAGTATAATTCACCCCTCCACTTT	CASSQEQYNSPLHF
.	.	TRBV13	TRBJ2-3	17	TGTGCCAGCAGCTTACATATAGGGGCCTACCAGGCAGATACGCAGTATTTT	CASSLHIGAYQADTQYF
.	once	TRBV9	TRBJ1-2	14	TGTGCCAGCAGCCTCGGACAGTATAGCTATGGCTACACCTTC	CASSLGQYSYGYTF
TRBD1	.	TRBV3-1/TRBV3-2	TRBJ1-2	16	TGTGCCAGCAGCCGAAGGATGGAGGGGGCAAGCTATGGCTACACCTTC	CASSRRMEGASYGYTF
.	few	TRBV6-5	TRBJ1-5	14	TGTGCCAGCGGGGGCAGGGGAAGGGGTCAGCCCCAGCATTTT	CASGGRGRGQPQHF
TRBD2	once	TRBV15	TRBJ2-5	16	TGTGCCACCAGCAGAAGCGTAGCGGGAGGGACAGAGACCCAGTACTTC	CATSRSVAGGTETQYF
TRBD1	.	TRBV12-5	TRBJ1-4	15	TGTGCTAGTGGTGGGACAGGGGAAGCATATGAAAAACTGTTTTTT	CASGGTGEAYEKLFF
TRBD2	.	TRBV5-1	TRBJ2-3	18	TGCGCCAGCAGCCCCTCCGCCAGCGGGGCACGTGGCACAGATACGCAGTATTTT	CASSPSASGARGTDTQYF
.	.	TRBV21-1	TRBJ1-1	13	TGTGCCAGCAACCCTTCAGGGGACACTGAAGCTTTCTTT	CASNPSGDTEAFF
.	.	TRBV7-3	TRBJ1-1	14	TGTGCCAGCAGCCCCTCGGCGGCCTCTACTGAAGCTTTCTTT	CASSPSAASTEAFF
TRBD2	once	TRBV28	TRBJ2-5	16	TGTGCCAGCAGTTCTGCGGCCCGGACTAGCTGGGAGACCCAGTACTTC	CASSSAARTSWETQYF
.	once	TRBV6-5	TRBJ2-3	14	TGTGCCAGTTCGTGGAGGGTTGGCACAGATACGCAGTATTTT	CASSWRVGTDTQYF
.	.	TRBV30	TRBJ2-7	14	TGTGCCTGGAGAGCCCCCATCCGCCGCTACGAGCAGTACTTC	CAWRAPIRRYEQYF
TRBD2	.	TRBV7-3	TRBJ2-1	20	TGTGCCAGCAGCTTACTTCCTCGCGGTAGTAGCGGGAGGCCATACAATGAGCAGTTCTTC	CASSLLPRGSSGRPYNEQFF
TRBD2	.	TRBV5-1	TRBJ2-7	14	TGCGCCAGCAGCGGTAGCGGGATTGCCTACGAGCAGTACTTC	CASSGSGIAYEQYF
TRBD1	.	TRBV6-5	TRBJ1-1	13	TGTGCCAGCACCGAAGGGGACAGGGTAAAAGCTTTCTTT	CASTEGDRVKAFF
.	.	TRBV18	TRBJ1-1	13	TGTGCCAGCCAACGACAGGTAAACACTGAAGCTTTCTTT	CASQRQVNTEAFF
.	.	TRBV28	TRBJ2-5	15	TGTGCCAGCAGTTTGTGGGGGCAGGCCGAAGAGACCCAGTACTTC	CASSLWGQAEETQYF
.	.	TRBV6-2/TRBV6-3	TRBJ2-1	14	TGTGCCAGCAGTTACCTGAGCTCCTACAATGAGCAGTTCTTC	CASSYLSSYNEQFF
.	.	TRBV5-4	TRBJ2-3	16	TGTGCCAGCAGCTTAGTTTCGCAGGTTCCGCTGGATACGCAGTATTTT	CASSLVSQVPLDTQYF
.	once	TRBV6-2/TRBV6-3	TRBJ2-5	12	TGTGCCAGCAGTTACGGGATAGAGACCCAGTACTTC	CASSYGIETQYF
TRBD2	.	TRBV5-1	TRBJ2-1	15	TGCGCCAGCAGCTCACTAGCGGACCTCCACAATGAGCAGTTCTTC	CASSSLADLHNEQFF
TRBD1	.	TRBV6-5	TRBJ2-7	15	TGTGCCAGCAGGTCCGGGACAGGGTTCTTCTACGAGCAGTACTTC	CASRSGTGFFYEQYF
.	.	TRBV9	TRBJ1-5	13	TGTGCCAGCACCCCCGGGGGATTCGGGCCCCAGCATTTT	CASTPGGFGPQHF
.	.	TRBV28	TRBJ2-2	14	TGTGCCAGCAGTCTCCCGTCGGGCACCGGGGAGCTGTTTTTT	CASSLPSGTGELFF
TRBD1	.	TRBV5-1	TRBJ2-3	16	TGCGCCAGCAGCTTGGCCGGGACAGCCGACACAGATACGCAGTATTTT	CASSLAGTADTDTQYF
TRBD1	.	TRBV30	TRBJ2-3	16	TGTGCCTGGAGTGTATTCAGGACAGGAAAACAAGATACGCAGTATTTT	CAWSVFRTGKQDTQYF
TRBD1	many	TRBV11-2	TRBJ2-7	15	TGTGCCAGCAGCTTTGGGACAGGCGAAGGCTACGAGCAGTACTTC	CASSFGTGEGYEQYF
TRBD1	.	TRBV29-1	TRBJ2-1	13	TGCAGCGTAGCAGGACAGGGTGGCGATGAGCAGTTCTTC	CSVAGQGGDEQFF
.	few	TRBV4-1	TRBJ2-4	15	TGCGCCAGCACCGGGGCGCCGACCGCCAAAAACATTCAGTACTTC	CASTGAPTAKNIQYF
.	.	TRBV9	TRBJ1-2	15	TGTGCCAGCAGCGTAGTCCCAGGGGATAACTATGGCTACACCTTC	CASSVVPGDNYGYTF
TRBD1	.	TRBV5-6	TRBJ2-2	16	TGTGCCAGCAGCCGCATGCTCCGGGACAGGGCCGGGGAGCTGTTTTTT	CASSRMLRDRAGELFF
.	.	TRBV10-3	TRBJ1-4	18	TGTGCCATCAGTGAGTCGAATACAGGGAAGTTTTCTAATGAAAAACTGTTTTTT	CAISESNTGKFSNEKLFF
TRBD1	.	TRBV5-1	TRBJ1-1	16	TGCGCCAGCAGCTTGGGAATGGGACAGATGAACACTGAAGCTTTCTTT	CASSLGMGQMNTEAFF
.	.	TRBV7-2	TRBJ2-2	12	TGTGCCAGCAGCTTTGTCACCGGGGAGCTGTTTTTT	CASSFVTGELFF
.	few	TRBV20-1	TRBJ2-7	11	TGCAGTGCTAGCCCGACCTACGAGCAGTACTTC	CSASPTYEQYF
.	.	TRBV14	TRBJ2-3	13	TGTGCCAGCAGCCAGGACCCTTTGGGTACGCAGTATTTT	CASSQDPLGTQYF
.	.	TRBV11-2	TRBJ1-1	14	TGTGCCAGCAGCTTAGGCGGTGGTGGGACTGAAGCTTTCTTT	CASSLGGGGTEAFF
.	.	TRBV27	TRBJ2-3	15	TGTGCCAGCAGTTTATGGGGGGTCGGGACAGATACGCAGTATTTT	CASSLWGVGTDTQYF
TRBD2	.	TRBV28	TRBJ2-3	16	TGTGCCAGCAGTACCCGTGTGCGGGAGGGCCGGGATACGCAGTATTTT	CASSTRVREGRDTQYF
TRBD1	.	TRBV7-9	TRBJ1-6	15	TGTGCCAGCAGCCCGGGACAGACTACTTATTCACCCCTCCACTTT	CASSPGQTTYSPLHF